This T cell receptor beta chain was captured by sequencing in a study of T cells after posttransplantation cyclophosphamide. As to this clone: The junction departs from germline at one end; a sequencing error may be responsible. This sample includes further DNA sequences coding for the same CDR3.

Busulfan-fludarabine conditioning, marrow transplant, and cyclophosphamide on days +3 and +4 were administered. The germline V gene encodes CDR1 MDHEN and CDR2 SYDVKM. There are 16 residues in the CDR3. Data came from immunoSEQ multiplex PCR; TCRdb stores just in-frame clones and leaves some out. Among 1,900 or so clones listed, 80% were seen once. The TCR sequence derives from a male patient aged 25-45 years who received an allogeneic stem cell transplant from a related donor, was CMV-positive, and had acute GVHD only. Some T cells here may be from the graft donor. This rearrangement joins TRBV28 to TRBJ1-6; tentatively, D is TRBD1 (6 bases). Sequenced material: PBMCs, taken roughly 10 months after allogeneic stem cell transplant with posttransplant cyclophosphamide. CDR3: CASSSGTPDYNSPLHF. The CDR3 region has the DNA TGTGCCAGCAGTTCCGGGACACCAGACTATAATTCCCCCCTCCACTTT. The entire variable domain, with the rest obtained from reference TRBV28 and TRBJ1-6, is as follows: DVKVTQSSRYLVKRTGEKVFLECVQDMDHENMFWYRQDPGLGLRLIYFSYDVKMKEKGDIPEGYSVSREKKERFSLILESASTNQTSMYLCASSSGTPDYNSPLHFGNGTRLTVT.